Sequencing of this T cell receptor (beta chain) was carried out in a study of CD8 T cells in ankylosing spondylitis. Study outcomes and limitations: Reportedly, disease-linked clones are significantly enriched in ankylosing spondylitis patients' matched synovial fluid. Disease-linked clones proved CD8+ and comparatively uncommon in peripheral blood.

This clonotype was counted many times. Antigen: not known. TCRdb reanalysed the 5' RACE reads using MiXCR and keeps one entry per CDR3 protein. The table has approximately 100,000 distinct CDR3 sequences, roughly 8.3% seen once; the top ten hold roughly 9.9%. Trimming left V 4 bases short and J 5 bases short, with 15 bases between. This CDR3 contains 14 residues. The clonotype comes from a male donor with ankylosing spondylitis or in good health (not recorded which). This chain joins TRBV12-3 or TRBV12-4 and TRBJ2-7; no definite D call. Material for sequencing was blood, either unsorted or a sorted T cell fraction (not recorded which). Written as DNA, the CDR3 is TGTGCCAGCAGTTCGACCCTCTCCCGCAACGAGCAGTACTTC. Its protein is CASSSTLSRNEQYF.